Listed below are T cell receptor beta chains from one sample, sequenced in a study of blood T cell repertoires in COVID-19. The method was immunoSEQ multiplex PCR; TCRdb's version includes in-frame clones alone and lacks a portion of them. Among 150,000 to 200,000 clones listed, nearly 90% were seen once. Sequenced sample: peripheral blood. All receptors come from a man between 18 and 29 years old who had recovered from COVID-19. Each CDR3 is given without its conserved first and last residue.

j_call | v_call | cdr3_aa
TRBJ1-1 | TRBV28 | ASRKGSANTEAF
TRBJ1-2 | TRBV7-3 | ASSPDAGYGYT
TRBJ2-2 | TRBV7-9 | ASGNRDSTGELF
TRBJ1-2 | TRBV27 | ASSFFQGTGFDGYT
TRBJ1-5 | TRBV6-2/TRBV6-3 | ASSYSMEDQPQH
TRBJ2-1 | TRBV6-5 | ASSYRTVYNEQF
TRBJ1-1 | TRBV7-2 | ASSLGQGFSMNTEAF
TRBJ2-7 | TRBV6-6 | ASSYQGVIYEQY
TRBJ1-2 | TRBV19 | ASSTGQGWGPNYGYT
TRBJ2-3 | TRBV3-1/TRBV3-2 | ASSHLAGGGGTQY
TRBJ2-1 | TRBV4-3 | ASSPGSEGNEQF
TRBJ2-1 | TRBV25-1 | ASHDTSYNEQF
TRBJ2-7 | TRBV7-2 | ASSLRLAGNYEQY
TRBJ1-5 | TRBV2 | ASSEGYSNQPQH
TRBJ2-7 | TRBV5-1 | ASSLGQSLTYEQY
TRBJ2-4 | TRBV19 | ASSGGLGASVGDISKNIQY
TRBJ2-7 | TRBV6-5 | ASSPSTLSSYEQY
TRBJ1-1 | TRBV5-1 | ASSAKQGVATEAF
TRBJ2-5 | TRBV6-5 | ASSRTLAEQETQY
TRBJ1-6 | TRBV27 | ASSPRQDFTYNSPLH
TRBJ2-7 | TRBV29-1 | SVPKQGNSYEQY
TRBJ1-1 | TRBV28 | ASSFGQAGNTEAF
TRBJ1-4 | TRBV2 | ASSEAGRGGEKLF
TRBJ2-1 | TRBV13 | ASSLGHQRELDNEQF
TRBJ1-6 | TRBV28 | ASSLQQYNSPLH
TRBJ1-1 | TRBV6-5 | ASSYGQNTEAF
TRBJ2-7 | TRBV18 | ASSPSRQTMD
TRBJ2-1 | TRBV18 | ASSLYRVNEQF
TRBJ2-7 | TRBV9 | ASSVEMGSEGYEQY
TRBJ1-1 | TRBV11-2 | ASSFEGAQDTEAF
TRBJ1-2 | TRBV6-1 | ASSDPDSYGYT
TRBJ1-1 | TRBV5-1 | ASSLSPVASEAF
TRBJ2-5 | TRBV6-6 | ASSYSIPRGGETQY
TRBJ1-6 | TRBV19 | ASSMTTGVGSPLH
TRBJ2-1 | TRBV27 | ASSLGTGGLNEQF
TRBJ2-1 | TRBV19 | ASSSPGLHNEQF
TRBJ2-7 | TRBV9 | ASSVEGARGFYEQY
TRBJ2-7 | TRBV4-3 | ASSQNPRDRPYEQY
TRBJ1-3 | TRBV30 | AWTPGNTIY
TRBJ2-5 | TRBV4-3 | ASSQDLGDLYQETQY
TRBJ2-1 | TRBV7-3 | ASSFLAGGWNEQF
TRBJ1-5 | TRBV25-1 | ASSGPNGQPQH
TRBJ2-3 | TRBV6-1 | ASSKARATDTQY
TRBJ1-2 | TRBV19 | ATRTGVNYGYT
TRBJ2-7 | TRBV28 | ASKRDKYNYEQY
TRBJ2-1 | TRBV5-4 | ASSSTGTYNEQF
TRBJ2-7 | TRBV7-9 | ASSPQLAGVSYEQY
TRBJ1-1 | TRBV11-2 | ASSPLGGRTGGTEAF
TRBJ2-1 | TRBV9 | ASSEGLAGINEQF
TRBJ2-5 | TRBV5-4 | ASSQRTGGLETQY
TRBJ2-1 | TRBV27 | ASSLRASGNNEQF
TRBJ2-2 | TRBV6-6 | AGRLAGETGELF
TRBJ1-2 | TRBV7-2 | ASSPYNYGYT
TRBJ1-2 | TRBV13 | ASSPRTGVNGYT
TRBJ2-1 | TRBV5-1 | ASSSGDSHNEQF
TRBJ1-3 | TRBV19 | ASSIGSSGNTIY
TRBJ1-5 | TRBV2 | ASRGERGQPQH